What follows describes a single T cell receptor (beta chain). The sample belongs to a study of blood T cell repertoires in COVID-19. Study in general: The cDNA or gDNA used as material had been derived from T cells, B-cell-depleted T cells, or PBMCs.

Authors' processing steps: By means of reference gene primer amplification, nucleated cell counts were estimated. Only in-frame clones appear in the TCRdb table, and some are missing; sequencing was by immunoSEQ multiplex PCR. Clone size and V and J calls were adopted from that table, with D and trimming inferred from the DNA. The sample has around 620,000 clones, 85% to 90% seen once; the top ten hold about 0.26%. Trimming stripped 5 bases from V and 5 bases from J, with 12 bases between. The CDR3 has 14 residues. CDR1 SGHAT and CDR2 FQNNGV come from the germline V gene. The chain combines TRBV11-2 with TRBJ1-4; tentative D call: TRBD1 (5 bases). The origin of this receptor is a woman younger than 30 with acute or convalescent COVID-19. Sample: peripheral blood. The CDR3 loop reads CASSALGANEKLFF. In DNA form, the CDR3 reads TGTGCCAGCAGCGCGCTAGGGGCAAATGAAAAACTGTTTTTT.